The present entry profiles one TCR beta chain with its context. The antigen remains unidentified. CDR1 and CDR2 from the germline V gene are MNHEY and SVGAGI. V shed 2 bases and J 4 bases; nucleotides not matched to a gene: 11. The CDR3 length is 17 residues. This entry is derived from a study of T-cell memory formation after mild COVID-19. Study-wide results and caveats: Still unconfirmed is whether the second-wave clones peaking on day 37 recognized SARS-CoV-2. The main location of contracting CD4+ clones was CM and EM, and that of contracting CD8+ clones was EMRA.

Researchers used 5'RACE with constant-segment primers to make TCR alpha and TCR beta cDNA libraries that carry sample barcodes and UMIs. TCRdb analysed the 5' RACE reads with MiXCR anew, one entry per CDR3 protein. This table holds some 300,000 distinct CDR3 sequences, roughly a fifth found once. The V call is TRBV6-5, the J call TRBJ2-1, with 7 positions matching TRBD1. This TCR was recovered from a man aged 18 to 30 who had mild COVID-19 (a few samples of this study predate the infection). Cell type and time point are not known. The sample consisted of PBMCs or a T cell subset sorted from them (not recorded which). Written as DNA, the CDR3 is TGTGCCAGCAGTTACACCATGACAGGGCCGGTATACAATGAGCAGTTCTTC. This translates into CASSYTMTGPVYNEQFF.